These 27 T cell receptor beta chains originate from one sample sequenced in a study of blood T cell repertoires in COVID-19. Assay: immunoSEQ multiplex PCR; the TCRdb copy retains only in-frame clones and omits some. The sample has 350,000 to 400,000 clones; approximately 90% are singletons. The specimen sequenced was PBMCs or T cells enriched from blood (not recorded which). Source of these receptors: a woman aged 40 to 55 who had been exposed to COVID-19.

V is TRBV19 and J is TRBJ1-2; D possibly corresponds to TRBD1 (6 bases). Germline CDR1 is LNHDA and CDR2 is SQIVND (reference sequence). The ends were cut back, 9 bases at V and 4 bases at J, with 9 bases in the middle. This CDR3 contains 11 residues. The CDR3 protein is CASRGAYGYTF. The CDR3 DNA sequence: TGTGCCAGCAGGGGCGCCTATGGCTACACCTTC.

This sequence joins TRBV9 and TRBJ2-3, with a tentative D call TRBD2 (6 bases). Germline V CDR1 and CDR2: SGDLS, YYNGEE. CDR3 size: 17 residues. Trimming left V 0 bases short and J 2 bases short, with 16 bases between. CDR3 region: CASSVGFGGGNTDTQYF. CDR3 DNA: TGTGCCAGCAGCGTAGGGTTCGGAGGAGGGAACACAGATACGCAGTATTTT.

The CDR3 coding sequence is TGTGCCAGCAGGCAAGCAGGGGGCACTGAAGCTTTCTTT. As protein: CASRQAGGTEAFF. The J gene is TRBJ1-1, the V gene TRBV6-5, with 7 bases lining up with TRBD1. The CDR3 is made up of 13 amino acids. After removal of 6 bases from V and 4 bases from J, the junction contained 5 bases not matched to a gene. The V gene's germline CDR1 is MNHEY and CDR2 SVGAGI.

The chain links TRBV10-3 to TRBJ2-1, with 10 bases identical to TRBD2. The V segment lost 4 bases and the J segment 7 bases; nucleotides outside the gene matches: 16. CDR3 length: 18 amino acids. Germline V gives CDR1 ENHRY, CDR2 SYGVKD. CDR3 nucleotide sequence: TGTGCCATCAGTGCGCCTAGCGGGGGCCCTTCTATTTTGAATGAGCAGTTCTTC. As protein: CAISAPSGGPSILNEQFF.

V usage is TRBV5-1 and J usage is TRBJ1-2; weak D call: TRBD1 (6 bases). The CDR3 runs 15 residues. Germline CDR1 and CDR2: SGHRS and YFSETQ. V lost 0 bases and J lost 4, with 13 bases in between. The CDR3 spells CASSLDSRGLYGYTF. The CDR3 DNA reads TGCGCCAGCAGCTTGGACAGCAGGGGCCTCTATGGCTACACCTTC.

The rearrangement uses TRBV5-4 and TRBJ1-1, with D hard to call. The germline CDR1 and CDR2 sequences are SGHNT and YYREEE (reference sequence). V gave up 0 bases and J gave up 3 bases, with 12 bases separating them. The CDR3 runs to 15 residues. CDR3 coding DNA: TGTGCCAGCAGCTTGGCCGTCGGAGTCCACACTGAAGCTTTCTTT. Amino acids: CASSLAVGVHTEAFF.

The gene calls are TRBV30 and TRBJ2-7; 14 nucleotides line up with TRBD2. V lost 4 bases, J lost 0 bases, and 11 bases stayed unmatched. The CDR3 has 18 residues. From germline, CDR1 is GTSNPN and CDR2 SVGIG (reference sequence). The CDR3 is CAWNAGRTSGGSSYEQYF. CDR3 bases: TGTGCCTGGAATGCGGGACGGACTAGCGGGGGGAGCTCCTACGAGCAGTACTTC.

The chain carries TRBV28 and TRBJ1-2; the match to TRBD1 covers 7 bases. The length of the CDR3 is 13 residues. The germline V gene encodes CDR1 MDHEN and CDR2 SYDVKM. V lost 6 bases, J lost 0 bases, and 1 base stayed unmatched. CDR3 coding DNA: TGTGCCAGCAGCAGGGGGGCTAACTATGGCTACACCTTC. It yields the protein CASSRGANYGYTF.

The rearrangement joins TRBV7-3 to TRBJ2-3; no firm D call. Germline V gene lookup returns CDR1 SGHTA and CDR2 FQGTGA. Trimming took 0 bases from V and 4 from J, leaving 11 bases between them. The CDR3 spans 15 residues. The CDR3, as DNA: TGTGCCAGCAGCTTAACCAACGTGCTAGCAGATACGCAGTATTTT. As protein: CASSLTNVLADTQYF.

V and J are TRBV6-5 and TRBJ2-5; 8 nucleotides agree with TRBD1. V lost 0 bases and J lost 7; bases outside the gene matches: 4. This CDR3 is built from 14 residues. Germline CDR1 reads MNHEY; CDR2 reads SVGAGI. The CDR3 sequence: CASSYSTGVATQYF. DNA of the CDR3: TGTGCCAGCAGTTACTCGACAGGGGTTGCGACCCAGTACTTC.

This chain links TRBV3-1 (or the pseudogene TRBV3-2) with TRBJ1-3, with D uncertain. The CDR3 is 17 amino acids. Trimming shortened V by 1 base and J by 4 bases, and 17 bases separated the two germline ends. Germline CDR1 is LGHDT and CDR2 is YNNKEL (reference sequence). The CDR3 nucleotides are TGTGCCAGCAGCCAAGTAAAAGGGAGTCGGTCGGGAAACACCATATATTTT. This encodes CASSQVKGSRSGNTIYF.

A note on this clone: Other nucleotide sequences from this sample produce the same CDR3. The chain combines TRBV19 with TRBJ2-7; 12 bases line up with TRBD1. V was pared by 5 bases and J by 3 bases, with 5 bases of the junction left unmatched. Germline values: CDR1 LNHDA, CDR2 SQIVND (reference sequence). The CDR3 has 15 amino acids. CDR3 coding DNA: TGTGCCAGTAGTGCGGGACAGGGGGCTAACTACGAGCAGTACTTC. It encodes CASSAGQGANYEQYF.

The gene calls are TRBV7-2 and TRBJ2-1, with a weak D call TRBD1 (7 bases). Trimming took off 5 bases at V and 4 bases at J, with 18 bases between the two ends. The CDR3 covers 16 residues. Germline CDR1 reads SGHTA; CDR2 reads FQGNSA. The CDR3 loop is CASSQGGIAGYNEQFF. The CDR3 nucleotides are TGTGCCAGCAGCCAGGGGGGTATAGCAGGGTACAATGAGCAGTTCTTC.

The chain carries TRBV9 and TRBJ2-1; 13 positions agree with TRBD2. The V and J ends lost 0 bases and 9 bases, in that order; junction bases with no gene match: 3. Per germline, CDR1 SGDLS and CDR2 YYNGEE. CDR3 length: 15 residues. The CDR3 coding sequence is TGTGCCAGCAGCGTAGGGACTAGCGGGAGTGCTGAGCAGTTCTTC. Encoded protein: CASSVGTSGSAEQFF. The full variable domain, rest sourced from reference TRBV9 and TRBJ2-1, is DSGVTQTPKHLITATGQRVTLRCSPRSGDLSVYWYQQSLDQGLQFLIQYYNGEERAKGNILERFSAQQFPDLHSELNLSSLELGDSALYFCASSVGTSGSAEQFFGPGTRLTVL.

This clone was detected only once. The chain recombines TRBV6-2 or TRBV6-3 with TRBJ2-7; D unclear. This CDR3 has 14 amino acids. The germline V and J ends were trimmed by 5 bases and 0 bases, with 11 bases remaining between them. Germline CDR1 reads MNHEY; CDR2 reads SVGEGT. The CDR3 spells CASSRGLSSYEQYF. DNA for the CDR3: TGTGCCAGCAGTCGAGGATTGAGCTCCTACGAGCAGTACTTC.

The chain couples TRBV2 to TRBJ2-3; D is perhaps TRBD1 (5 bases). This CDR3 is 13 amino acids long. V lost 3 bases and J 2 bases, leaving 6 bases between the germline ends. CDR1 is SNHLY, CDR2 FYNNEI, per germline. Here the CDR3 reads CASSDRATDTQYF. The CDR3 coding sequence is TGTGCCAGCAGTGACAGGGCCACAGATACGCAGTATTTT.

The genes are TRBV13 and TRBJ2-6, with D possibly matching TRBD1 (5 bases). This CDR3 is built from 14 residues. V shed 5 bases and J shed 6 bases, with 11 bases lying between them. Germline-derived CDR1 and CDR2 are PRHDT and FYEKMQ (reference sequence). The CDR3 here is CASSPEGQANVLTF. Written as DNA, the CDR3 is TGTGCCAGCAGCCCGGAAGGACAGGCCAACGTCCTGACTTTC.

As for this clone: The identical CDR3 is also encoded by other nucleotide sequences in the sample. The chain joins TRBV6-1 to TRBJ2-1, with 7 bases lining up with TRBD2. Germline V CDR1 and CDR2: MNHNS, SASEGT. This CDR3 region has 15 residues. V shed 3 bases and J 3 bases; nucleotides not matched to a gene: 5. Here the CDR3 reads CASSERSGGYNEQFF. DNA for the CDR3: TGTGCCAGCAGTGAGCGTTCGGGGGGCTACAATGAGCAGTTCTTC.

The rearrangement joins TRBV19 to TRBJ1-5; 11 nucleotides match TRBD1. Germline V gene data show CDR1 as LNHDA and CDR2 as SQIVND (reference sequence). The CDR3 covers 16 residues. The J segment lost 2 bases and the V segment lost 8 bases, leaving 8 bases of the junction unmatched. CDR3 residues: CASSGTGGLGNQPQHF. In DNA, the CDR3 is TGTGCCAGTTCCGGGACAGGGGGGTTGGGCAATCAGCCCCAGCATTTT.

This chain links TRBV5-1 with TRBJ1-2, with D perhaps matching TRBD1 (6 bases). With 4 bases removed from V and 5 bases from J, the gap between germline ends came to 21 bases. The CDR3 contains 16 residues. CDR1 and CDR2 from the germline V gene are SGHRS and YFSETQ. In nucleotides, the CDR3 is TGCGCCAGCAGCCCTTTAACAGGGAAGGAAAGTTATGGCTACACCTTC. Translated: CASSPLTGKESYGYTF.

The CDR3 loop is CSVEEDRAFGNTIYF. For the CDR3, the DNA is TGCAGCGTTGAAGAAGACAGGGCGTTTGGAAACACCATATATTTT. The genes are TRBV29-1 and TRBJ1-3, with TRBD1 matching 7 bases. The CDR3 has 15 residues. The V gene end was trimmed by 0 bases and the J gene end by 3 bases; junction bases not matched to a gene: 5. Germline CDR1 is SQVTM and CDR2 is ANQGSEA.

Concerning this clone: Distinct nucleotide sequences in the sample also encode this CDR3. V and J are TRBV5-1 and TRBJ1-2; D ambiguous. Looked up from germline, CDR1 is SGHRS and CDR2 is YFSETQ. Between the trimmed V and J ends, which lost 0 bases and 7 bases, there was a span of 7 bases. This CDR3 region has 12 residues. The CDR3, as DNA: TGCGCCAGCAGCTTGGACAGATCTGGCTACACCTTC. Translating it yields CASSLDRSGYTF. Variable domain in full (rest from reference TRBV5-1 and TRBJ1-2): KAGVTQTPRYLIKTRGQQVTLSCSPISGHRSVSWYQQTPGQGLQFLFEYFSETQRNKGNFPGRFSGRQFSNSRSEMNVSTLELGDSALYLCASSLDRSGYTFGSGTRLTVV.

This chain links TRBV27 with TRBJ1-2, with TRBD1 identical over 7 bases. In germline, CDR1 is MNHEY, CDR2 SMNVEV (reference sequence). This CDR3 region has 15 residues. J was trimmed by 5 bases and V by 0 bases; bases with no gene match: 6. Here the CDR3 reads CASSLSRQGQYGYTF. CDR3 DNA: TGTGCCAGCAGTTTATCTAGACAGGGACAATATGGCTACACCTTC.

The gene calls are TRBV27 and TRBJ1-2; D is ambiguous. Germline V gene data show CDR1 as MNHEY and CDR2 as SMNVEV (reference sequence). The V and J ends lost 6 bases and 6 bases respectively, with 14 bases between them. The CDR3 totals 13 residues. CDR3 sequence reads: CASRDTNGNGYTF. The DNA of the CDR3 is TGTGCCAGCAGAGACACCAACGGGAATGGCTACACCTTC.

The chain couples TRBV30 to TRBJ2-4; 8 positions match TRBD1. The CDR3 totals 13 residues. V shed 5 bases and J 5 bases; nucleotides not matched to a gene: 5. From germline, CDR1 is GTSNPN and CDR2 SVGIG (reference sequence). The CDR3: CAWPDRGENIQYF. The CDR3 DNA reads TGTGCCTGGCCTGACAGGGGAGAAAACATTCAGTACTTC. Full variable domain (missing parts from reference TRBV30 and TRBJ2-4): SQTIHQWPATLVQPVGSPLSLECTVEGTSNPNLYWYRQAAGRGLQLLFYSVGIGQISSEVPQNLSASRPQDRQFILSSKKLLLSDSGFYLCAWPDRGENIQYFGAGTRLSVL.

V is TRBV29-1 and J is TRBJ1-3; D uncertain. The CDR3 runs 12 residues. Trimming shortened V by 8 bases and J by 0 bases, and 8 bases separated the two germline ends. Germline CDR1 and CDR2: SQVTM and ANQGSEA. CDR3 amino acids: CSITSSGNTIYF. CDR3 sequence (DNA): TGCAGCATTACGAGCTCTGGAAACACCATATATTTT. The full variable domain, in which reference TRBV29-1 and TRBJ1-3 provide the parts outside the CDR3, is SAVISQKPSRDICQRGTSLTIQCQVDSQVTMMFWYRQQPGQSLTLIATANQGSEATYESGFVIDKFPISRPNLTFSTLTVSNMSPEDSSIYLCSITSSGNTIYFGEGSWLTVV.

The chain combines TRBV19 with TRBJ1-2; possible D gene TRBD1, 5 bases. CDR3 length: 13 residues. The V end lost 6 bases, the J end lost 4 bases, and 12 bases lay between the germline ends. The germline gives CDR1 LNHDA, CDR2 SQIVND (reference sequence). CDR3 loop: CASSRGVAYGYTF. Written as DNA, the CDR3 is TGTGCCAGTAGCCGGGGGGTGGCCTATGGCTACACCTTC.